The 10 T cell receptor beta chains presented below share a single source sample, sequenced in a study of identical twins. TCRdb re-derived calls from the 5' RACE reads in MiXCR, one entry per CDR3 protein. The sample yields roughly 720,000 distinct CDR3 sequences, over 15% seen once. These data were also filed under a second study, of T cells expressing NK-cell markers.

The material sequenced was PBMCs. These receptors were obtained from a woman aged 18 to 35 in good health.

V usage is TRBV30 and J usage is TRBJ2-6; D not certain. Germline V gene sequence: CDR1 GTSNPN, CDR2 SVGIG (reference sequence). The length of the CDR3 is 12 residues. The V and J ends lost 1 base and 2 bases respectively, with 0 bases between them. The CDR3 DNA reads TGTGCCTGGAGTGCTGGGGCCAACGTCCTGACTTTC. Translated: CAWSAGANVLTF. The full variable domain, rest sourced from reference TRBV30 and TRBJ2-6, is SQTIHQWPATLVQPVGSPLSLECTVEGTSNPNLYWYRQAAGRGLQLLFYSVGIGQISSEVPQNLSASRPQDRQFILSSKKLLLSDSGFYLCAWSAGANVLTFGAGSRLTVL.

This clonotype was found a few times. V and J are TRBV20-1 and TRBJ1-2, with no clear D. Germline assignment: CDR1 DFQATT and CDR2 SNEGSKA (reference sequence). Trimming took 2 bases from V and 3 from J, leaving 10 bases between them. The CDR3 runs to 13 residues. CDR3 residues: CSARIGKHYGYTF. The CDR3, as DNA: TGCAGTGCTAGAATCGGGAAACACTATGGCTACACCTTC.

The CDR3 is CASSLQGGPGDTQYF. CDR3 nucleotides: TGTGCCAGCAGTCTTCAGGGGGGCCCCGGGGATACGCAGTATTTT. The genes are TRBV6-1 and TRBJ2-3; a weak D match, TRBD1 (7 bases). The CDR3 is made up of 15 amino acids. Germline-derived CDR1 and CDR2 are MNHNS and SASEGT. The V gene lost 5 bases and the J gene lost 6 bases, with 18 bases spanning the gap.

The V gene is TRBV20-1, the J gene TRBJ1-4; D is perhaps TRBD1 (6 bases). The germline gives CDR1 DFQATT, CDR2 SNEGSKA (reference sequence). Trimming stripped 1 base from V and 3 bases from J, with 15 bases between. The CDR3 totals 16 residues. The DNA for the CDR3 is TGCAGTGCTAGAGCGACAAACAGGGACGCTAATGAAAAACTGTTTTTT. This codes for CSARATNRDANEKLFF.

The chain couples TRBV2 to TRBJ2-3, with 9 nucleotides matching TRBD1. Germline V gene sequence: CDR1 SNHLY, CDR2 FYNNEI. This CDR3 comprises 16 residues. The ends lost 4 bases at V and 3 bases at J; junction bases unmatched: 8. The CDR3 loop reads CASSGPGTGITDTQYF. The CDR3 DNA sequence: TGTGCCAGCAGTGGTCCCGGGACAGGGATAACAGATACGCAGTATTTT.

In its sample, this clonotype was seen a few times. The chain carries TRBV20-1 and TRBJ2-2; 8 bases are a match to TRBD2. Germline CDR1 DFQATT, CDR2 SNEGSKA (reference sequence). V was clipped by 0 bases and J by 0 bases; unmatched bases: 0. The CDR3 contains 15 residues. DNA for the CDR3: TGCAGTGCTAGAGAAGCGGGGGCGAACACCGGGGAGCTGTTTTTT. Protein: CSAREAGANTGELFF.

The J gene is TRBJ2-1, the V gene TRBV5-5; 8 bases are a match to TRBD1. Per the germline V gene, CDR1 is SGHKS and CDR2 is YYEKEE (reference sequence). With 6 bases clipped from V and 8 bases from J, the junction kept 22 bases outside the gene matches. The CDR3 loop spans 18 amino acids. CDR3 DNA sequence: TGTGCCAGCACACTCGGGTTAGAGGACAGGGAGTATCAGCATGAGCAGTTCTTC. Residues: CASTLGLEDREYQHEQFF. Full variable domain (missing parts from reference TRBV5-5 and TRBJ2-1): DAGVTQSPTHLIKTRGQQVTLRCSPISGHKSVSWYQQVLGQGPQFIFQYYEKEERGRGNFPDRFSARQFPNYSSELNVNALLLGDSALYLCASTLGLEDREYQHEQFFGPGTRLTVL.

The chain is built from TRBV7-9 and TRBJ2-3; D is possibly TRBD1 (6 bases). This CDR3 contains 14 residues. The germline V and J ends were trimmed by 4 bases and 2 bases, with 10 bases remaining between them. Germline loops: CDR1 SEHNR, CDR2 FQNEAQ (reference sequence). CDR3 sequence reads: CASSSYRATDTQYF. CDR3 nucleotides: TGTGCCAGCAGCTCGTACAGGGCCACAGATACGCAGTATTTT.

This clonotype was observed a few times. This sequence joins TRBV20-1 and TRBJ2-3; TRBD1 might be the D (6 bases). Germline-derived CDR1 and CDR2 are DFQATT and SNEGSKA (reference sequence). This CDR3 has 13 amino acids. V was clipped by 4 bases and J by 0 bases, with 8 bases between them. CDR3 nucleotide sequence: TGCAGTGCTAACAGGGCTAGCACAGATACGCAGTATTTT. Protein product: CSANRASTDTQYF.

The rearrangement joins TRBV20-1 to TRBJ1-1; D possibly corresponds to TRBD1 (5 bases). CDR3 length equals 14 residues. Trimming cost V 0 bases and J 6 bases, with 14 bases left between them. Germline V gene sequence: CDR1 DFQATT, CDR2 SNEGSKA (reference sequence). In nucleotides, the CDR3 is TGCAGTGCTAGAGACCCCCGACAGCAATCTGAAGCTTTCTTT. Amino acids: CSARDPRQQSEAFF.